A selection of T cell receptor beta chains follows, all from one sample in a study of identical twins. One entry per CDR3 protein results from TCRdb running MiXCR on the 5' RACE reads. The sample carries under 250,000 distinct CDR3 sequences, approximately 9% recorded once. What was sequenced was memory (CD45RO+) T cells sorted from blood. The origin of the receptors is a woman aged 18-29 years in good health. Both conserved end residues are part of each CDR3. A D gene is named only where the DNA matches it firmly. Rows give clone size only sometimes, using once, few, many, or a class for an expanded clone.

j_call	clone_size	v_call	d_call	cdr3_aa	cdr3_nt
TRBJ2-2	few	TRBV20-1	NA	CSASRGHPAGELFF	TGCAGTGCTAGTCGAGGCCATCCCGCCGGGGAGCTGTTTTTT
TRBJ2-2	NA	TRBV5-1	NA	CASSAKGTLARDSEAGELFF	TGCGCCAGCAGCGCGAAGGGGACCTTAGCGAGGGACTCTGAGGCCGGGGAGCTGTTTTTT
TRBJ2-1	NA	TRBV7-9	TRBD2	CASSLAASGVNEQFF	TGTGCCAGCAGCTTAGCGGCTAGCGGGGTTAATGAGCAGTTCTTC
TRBJ2-5	few	TRBV5-4	NA	CASSFRGQETQYF	TGTGCCAGCAGCTTTCGGGGACAAGAGACCCAGTACTTC
TRBJ2-3	NA	TRBV5-8	NA	CASSPRVPDTQYF	TGTGCCAGCAGCCCCAGGGTCCCAGATACGCAGTATTTT
TRBJ2-1	NA	TRBV5-1	NA	CASSDGPNEQFF	TGCGCCAGCAGCGATGGACCCAATGAGCAGTTCTTC
TRBJ2-5	many	TRBV5-1	NA	CASSLGGMSRETQYF	TGCGCCAGCAGCTTGGGCGGGATGAGCAGAGAGACCCAGTACTTC
TRBJ2-7	many	TRBV10-3	TRBD1	CAISESTGGNEQYF	TGTGCCATCAGTGAGTCGACAGGGGGCAACGAGCAGTACTTC
TRBJ2-7	few	TRBV20-1	NA	CSARADLAGNSYEQYF	TGCAGTGCTAGAGCTGACTTGGCTGGCAACTCCTACGAGCAGTACTTC
TRBJ2-3	NA	TRBV20-1	NA	CSARPPLGIDTQYF	TGCAGTGCTAGGCCTCCTCTCGGGATCGATACGCAGTATTTT
TRBJ2-5	NA	TRBV7-9	NA	CASSLEAGGGRETQYF	TGTGCCAGCAGCTTAGAGGCCGGGGGCGGGAGAGAGACCCAGTACTTC
TRBJ1-1	few	TRBV7-2	NA	CASSLSGAYTEAFF	TGTGCCAGCAGCTTGTCAGGGGCGTACACTGAAGCTTTCTTT
TRBJ2-1	NA	TRBV4-3	NA	CASSQGPGNNEQFF	TGCGCCAGCAGCCAAGGGCCAGGGAACAATGAGCAGTTCTTC
TRBJ1-4	many	TRBV5-1	NA	CASSQRQRGPSDGKLFF	TGCGCCAGCAGCCAAAGACAGCGAGGACCCTCGGATGGAAAACTGTTTTTT
TRBJ2-1	few	TRBV9	TRBD2	CASSQQGTSVEQFF	TGTGCCAGCAGCCAGCAAGGGACTAGCGTAGAGCAGTTCTTC
TRBJ2-1	NA	TRBV7-2	TRBD2	CASSLRRASGSNEQFF	TGTGCCAGCAGCTTACGGCGGGCTAGCGGGAGTAATGAGCAGTTCTTC
TRBJ1-2	NA	TRBV10-3	TRBD1	CAISEKGTGDYGYTF	TGTGCCATCAGTGAGAAAGGGACAGGGGACTATGGCTACACCTTC
TRBJ2-1	NA	TRBV20-1	TRBD2	CSAIWGSGRKREQFF	TGCAGTGCTATATGGGGTAGCGGGAGAAAAAGGGAGCAGTTCTTC
TRBJ2-1	NA	TRBV7-2	TRBD2	CASSGGRANEQFF	TGTGCCAGCAGCGGCGGGAGGGCCAATGAGCAGTTCTTC
TRBJ2-7	NA	TRBV4-1	TRBD1	CASSQRQGSFEQYF	TGCGCCAGCAGCCAGAGACAGGGCTCTTTCGAGCAGTACTTC
TRBJ2-1	NA	TRBV12-3/TRBV12-4	NA	CATSGALHNIEQFF	TGTGCCACCTCTGGGGCCCTCCACAATATTGAGCAGTTCTTC
TRBJ2-1	few	TRBV20-1	NA	CSAGRVGNEQFF	TGCAGTGCTGGCAGAGTGGGGAATGAGCAGTTCTTC
TRBJ1-6	few	TRBV19	TRBD1	CASMTGQQYNSPLHF	TGTGCCAGTATGACGGGACAGCAATATAATTCACCCCTCCACTTT
TRBJ1-5	NA	TRBV6-5	NA	CASRKRNQPQHF	TGTGCCAGCAGGAAGAGGAATCAGCCCCAGCACTTT
TRBJ2-1	NA	TRBV20-1	TRBD2	CSARDSGRVEQFF	TGCAGTGCCAGGGATAGCGGGAGAGTTGAGCAGTTCTTC
TRBJ1-1	many	TRBV29-1	NA	CSVEGAFF	TGCAGCGTTGAGGGAGCTTTCTTT
TRBJ2-1	few	TRBV20-1	NA	CSGYGPLYNEQFF	TGCAGCGGATACGGCCCCCTTTACAATGAGCAGTTCTTC
TRBJ2-7	many	TRBV20-1	TRBD2	CSAREREYEQYF	TGCAGTGCTAGAGAGCGGGAGTACGAGCAGTACTTC
TRBJ2-5	NA	TRBV7-2	NA	CASSLRYQETQYF	TGTGCCAGCAGCTTACGGTACCAAGAGACCCAGTACTTC
TRBJ2-3	many	TRBV5-1	TRBD1	CASRRQGVDTQYF	TGCGCCAGCAGACGACAGGGGGTGGATACGCAGTATTTT
TRBJ1-1	NA	TRBV14	NA	CASSQDIRGVAFF	TGTGCCAGCAGCCAAGACATTCGAGGGGTGGCTTTCTTT
TRBJ1-2	NA	TRBV9	TRBD1	CASSAPRTGGTNYGYTF	TGTGCCAGCAGCGCCCCACGGACAGGGGGTACTAACTATGGCTACACCTTC
TRBJ2-2	NA	TRBV18	NA	CASSKASAVTGELFF	TGTGCCAGCTCCAAAGCTAGCGCTGTAACCGGGGAGCTGTTTTTT
TRBJ1-2	NA	TRBV7-9	NA	CASSDRTVYGYTF	TGTGCCAGCAGCGATCGGACAGTCTATGGCTACACCTTC
TRBJ1-2	many	TRBV5-6	NA	CASSLRQVGGGYTF	TGTGCCAGCAGCTTACGACAGGTCGGTGGTGGCTACACCTTC
TRBJ2-2	few	TRBV21-1	NA	CASSKALMTGNTGELFF	TGTGCCAGCAGCAAAGCACTCATGACAGGGAACACCGGGGAGCTGTTTTTT
TRBJ1-5	few	TRBV7-3	NA	CASSSGANQPQHF	TGTGCCAGCTCCTCAGGGGCCAATCAGCCCCAGCATTTT
TRBJ2-7	many	TRBV7-2	NA	CASSLTVRDANEQYF	TGTGCCAGCAGCCTTACGGTACGGGATGCGAACGAGCAGTACTTC
TRBJ1-1	NA	TRBV14	NA	CASSQWGGGTEAFF	TGTGCCAGCAGCCAATGGGGAGGGGGCACTGAAGCTTTCTTT
TRBJ2-1	few	TRBV5-6	NA	CASGKWTLGPYNEQFF	TGTGCCAGCGGAAAGTGGACTCTCGGTCCATACAATGAGCAGTTCTTC
TRBJ2-5	few	TRBV4-2	NA	CASSQEITASQETQYF	TGTGCCAGCAGCCAAGAGATTACGGCGTCACAAGAGACCCAGTACTTC
TRBJ1-1	few	TRBV12-3/TRBV12-4	NA	CASSLAPAGAFF	TGTGCCAGCAGTTTAGCTCCGGCGGGGGCTTTCTTT
TRBJ2-2	few	TRBV7-9	NA	CASSLVGITGELFF	TGTGCCAGCAGCTTAGTCGGGATCACCGGGGAGCTGTTTTTT
TRBJ1-1	many	TRBV29-1	NA	CSTNRGWGMNTEAFF	TGCAGCACCAACCGGGGGTGGGGTATGAACACTGAAGCTTTCTTT
TRBJ2-3	many	TRBV5-1	NA	CASSFQTGRSTDTQYF	TGCGCCAGCAGCTTTCAAACAGGGAGGAGCACAGATACGCAGTATTTT
TRBJ1-6	many	TRBV5-1	TRBD1	CASRGTVASPLHF	TGCGCCAGCAGAGGGACAGTAGCTTCACCCCTCCACTTT
TRBJ1-1	few	TRBV20-1	NA	CSARRDNTEAFF	TGCAGTGCTCGCCGGGACAACACTGAAGCTTTCTTT
TRBJ2-7	NA	TRBV20-1	NA	CSAWVQGPGGRIEQYF	TGCAGTGCTTGGGTCCAGGGGCCTGGCGGGAGAATCGAGCAGTACTTC
TRBJ2-1	NA	TRBV2	TRBD2	CASSDGVAGGVYNEQFF	TGTGCCAGCAGTGACGGGGTAGCGGGAGGGGTTTACAATGAGCAGTTCTTC
TRBJ2-1	many	TRBV6-4	NA	CASSDSERLEQFF	TGTGCCAGCAGTGACTCCGAGCGGCTTGAGCAGTTCTTC
TRBJ2-7	many	TRBV27	TRBD2	CASRTPGLAGGGSYEQYF	TGTGCCAGCAGAACTCCGGGACTAGCGGGGGGAGGGTCCTACGAGCAGTACTTC
TRBJ2-7	many	TRBV4-3	TRBD1	CASSQGFGQGFYEQYF	TGCGCCAGCAGCCAAGGATTCGGACAGGGCTTCTACGAGCAGTACTTC
TRBJ2-5	many	TRBV6-2/TRBV6-3	NA	CASSFEDPISEETQYF	TGTGCCAGCAGTTTTGAGGACCCCATCAGTGAGGAGACCCAGTACTTC
TRBJ2-2	few	TRBV12-5	NA	CASGSSRAAPELFF	TGTGCTAGTGGTTCGTCCCGTGCCGCGCCGGAGCTGTTTTTT
TRBJ2-7	few	TRBV5-1	NA	CASSLQGPDYEQYF	TGCGCCAGCAGCTTGCAGGGCCCGGACTACGAGCAGTACTTC
TRBJ2-7	NA	TRBV3-1	TRBD2	CASSHRAGGSYEQYF	TGTGCCAGCAGCCATCGAGCGGGAGGATCGTACGAGCAGTACTTC
TRBJ2-5	few	TRBV11-3	NA	CASSLGGSAETQYF	TGTGCCAGCAGCTTAGGGGGTAGCGCGGAGACCCAGTACTTC
TRBJ2-2	NA	TRBV27	TRBD2	CASSFQLAGTGELFF	TGTGCCAGCAGTTTTCAACTAGCGGGCACCGGGGAGCTGTTTTTT
TRBJ2-5	few	TRBV18	NA	CASSSPTSLQETQYF	TGTGCCAGCTCAAGCCCAACTAGCCTCCAAGAGACCCAGTACTTC
TRBJ2-7	many	TRBV2	NA	CASSPPYEQYF	TGTGCCAGCAGTCCCCCCTACGAGCAGTACTTC